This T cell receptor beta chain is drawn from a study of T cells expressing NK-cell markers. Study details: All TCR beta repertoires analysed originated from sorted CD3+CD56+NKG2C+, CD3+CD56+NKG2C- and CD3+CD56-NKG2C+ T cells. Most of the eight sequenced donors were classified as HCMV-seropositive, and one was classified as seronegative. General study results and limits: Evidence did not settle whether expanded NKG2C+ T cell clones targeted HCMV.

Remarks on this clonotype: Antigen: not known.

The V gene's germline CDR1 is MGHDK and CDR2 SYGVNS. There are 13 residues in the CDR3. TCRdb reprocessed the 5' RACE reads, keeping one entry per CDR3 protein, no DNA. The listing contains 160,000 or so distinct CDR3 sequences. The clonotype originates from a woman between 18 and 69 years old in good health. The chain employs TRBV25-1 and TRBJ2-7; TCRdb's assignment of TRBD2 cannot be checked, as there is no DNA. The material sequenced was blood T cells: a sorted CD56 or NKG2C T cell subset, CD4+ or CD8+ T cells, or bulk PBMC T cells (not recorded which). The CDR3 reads CAIGLAGAYEQYF.